These 21 T cell receptor beta chains were sequenced from one sample in a study of blood T cells in healthy people across ages. Primers used in a second PCR of roughly 7 to 11 cycles were a sample-barcoded 5' primer and a J-beta primer mix. TCRdb re-called the 5' RACE reads with MiXCR, one entry per CDR3 protein. In the table there are about a million distinct CDR3 sequences, around 54% of which are singletons. The sequenced sample consisted of blood. All receptors derive from a woman aged 55-70 years in good health.

In its sample, this clonotype was seen a few times. The gene calls are TRBV12-3 or TRBV12-4 and TRBJ2-6, with D tentatively TRBD1 (5 bases). The length of the CDR3 is 16 residues. Trimming removed 7 bases from V and 1 base from J, with 14 bases in between. The DNA for the CDR3 is TGTGCCAGCAACATCCCAGGGAAATCTGGGGCCAACGTCCTGACTTTC. It is translated as CASNIPGKSGANVLTF.

V and J are TRBV12-3 or TRBV12-4 and TRBJ2-5; the match to TRBD2 covers 8 bases. The last part of the DNA fits TRBJ2-7 better; the J call may be wrong. The CDR3 has 14 amino acids. DNA for the CDR3: TGTGCCAGCAGTGACACGGGACTAGCCTACGAGCAGTACTTC. Its translation: CASSDTGLAYEQYF.

This clonotype was observed once. This CDR3 is CASSLVSSGRGGELFF. CDR3 nucleotide sequence: TGTGCCAGCAGCTTGGTCTCTAGCGGAAGGGGCGGGGAGCTGTTTTTT. The rearrangement links TRBV5-4 to TRBJ2-2, with TRBD2 matching over 7 bases. Per germline, CDR1 SGHNT and CDR2 YYREEE (reference sequence). This CDR3 region has 16 residues. Losses at the gene ends were 0 bases for V and 7 bases for J; bases not matched to a gene: 9.

In this sample, this clonotype turned up once. This chain connects TRBV5-1 to TRBJ2-1; 9 bases are a match to TRBD2. Germline V lookup: CDR1 SGHRS, CDR2 YFSETQ. J gave up 1 base and V 0 bases, and 2 bases lay outside the gene matches. The CDR3 totals 16 residues. For the CDR3, the DNA is TGCGCCAGCAGCTTGGAGACTAGCGGTTCCTACAATGAGCAGTTCTTC. Its translation: CASSLETSGSYNEQFF.

The J gene is TRBJ1-2, the V gene TRBV29-1; 7 bases fit TRBD1. Germline V CDR1 and CDR2: SQVTM, ANQGSEA. V shed 7 bases, J shed 0 bases, and the junction held 5 bases outside the gene matches. The CDR3 is made up of 13 amino acids. The CDR3 reads CSAETGSNYGYTF. The CDR3 DNA reads as TGCAGCGCTGAGACAGGGTCTAACTATGGCTACACCTTC.

The chain combines TRBV3-1 with TRBJ2-1; either TRBD1 or TRBD2 may supply D (5 bases each). Germline loops: CDR1 LGHDT, CDR2 YNNKEL (reference sequence). CDR3 length: 15 amino acids. The V gene lost 4 bases and the J gene lost 4 bases, with 14 bases spanning the gap. The CDR3 loop reads CASSPWDDVYNEQFF. CDR3 DNA: TGTGCCAGCAGCCCATGGGACGACGTTTACAATGAGCAGTTCTTC.

In its sample, this clonotype was seen a few times. The chain combines TRBV25-1 with TRBJ2-3; no clear D gene. Germline V gene lookup returns CDR1 MGHDK and CDR2 SYGVNS. Trimming left V 4 bases short and J 2 bases short, with 10 bases between. The length of the CDR3 is 14 residues. For the CDR3, the DNA is TGTGCCAGCAGTGTAGGCGGATTCACAGATACGCAGTATTTT. The encoded protein is CASSVGGFTDTQYF.

The chain combines TRBV20-1 with TRBJ1-2, with 8 bases that match TRBD1. The CDR3 is 15 residues long. Germline assignment: CDR1 DFQATT and CDR2 SNEGSKA (reference sequence). Trimming at V came to 3 bases and at J to 1 base, leaving 7 bases not matched to a gene. The DNA of the CDR3 is TGCAGTGCTAGGGGGGGACAGGATGGTAACTATGGCTACACCTTC. It encodes CSARGGQDGNYGYTF.

This clonotype has only a few counts. The gene calls are TRBV27 and TRBJ2-5; D unclear. This CDR3 has 13 amino acids. Per the germline V gene, CDR1 is MNHEY and CDR2 is SMNVEV (reference sequence). Trimming pared 4 bases from V and 3 bases from J, leaving 9 bases between. The CDR3 coding sequence is TGTGCCAGCAGTTGGGGTCAGAAAGAGACCCAGTACTTC. It specifies CASSWGQKETQYF.

Only a few counts were recorded for this clonotype. One junction end disagrees with the germline gene, perhaps due to a read error. The V call is TRBV12-3 or TRBV12-4, the J call TRBJ2-7, with no clear D. This CDR3 region has 13 residues. This CDR3 reads CASSVAESYEQYF. DNA of the CDR3: TGTGCCAGCAGTGTAGCTGAGAGCTACGAGCAGTACTTC.

A few counts support this clonotype. The genes are TRBV11-2 and TRBJ1-6; 7 nucleotides match TRBD1. Per germline, CDR1 SGHAT and CDR2 FQNNGV. The ends lost 5 bases at V and 10 bases at J; junction bases unmatched: 11. This CDR3 spans 15 amino acids. CDR3 nucleotides: TGTGCCAGCAGCCAACATCCAGGGGGTCGATCACCCCTCCACTTT. Translating it yields CASSQHPGGRSPLHF. Using reference TRBV11-2 and TRBJ1-6 for the parts outside the CDR3, the full variable domain is EAGVAQSPRYKIIEKRQSVAFWCNPISGHATLYWYQQILGQGPKLLIQFQNNGVVDDSQLPKDRFSAERLKGVDSTLKIQPAKLEDSAVYLCASSQHPGGRSPLHFGNGTRLTVT.

This clonotype came up once. The CDR3 sequence is CASSNRGPGTEAFF. In nucleotides, the CDR3 is TGTGCCAGCAGCAACAGGGGGCCGGGCACTGAAGCTTTCTTT. This chain uses TRBV5-6 with TRBJ1-1; TRBD1 aligns across 9 bases. V was pared by 4 bases and J by 4 bases, with 5 bases of the junction left unmatched. Germline-derived CDR1 and CDR2 are SGHDT and YYEEEE. CDR3 length equals 14 residues.

The rearrangement links TRBV7-8 to TRBJ1-4, with D perhaps matching TRBD1 (5 bases). V lost 4 bases and J 7 bases, leaving 16 bases between the germline ends. The V gene's germline CDR1 is SGHVS and CDR2 FQNEAQ. The CDR3 is 15 residues long. CDR3 coding DNA: TGTGCCAGCAGCTCCGGGGGGACGCTGTTTGAAAAACTGTTTTTT. Translated, it gives CASSSGGTLFEKLFF. The whole variable domain, remainder taken from reference TRBV7-8 and TRBJ1-4, is GAGVSQSPRYKVAKRGQDVALRCDPISGHVSLFWYQQALGQGPEFLTYFQNEAQLDKSGLPSDRFFAERPEGSVSTLKIQRTQQEDSAVYLCASSSGGTLFEKLFFGSGTQLSVL.

The chain carries TRBV6-2 or TRBV6-3 and TRBJ2-7; 10 bases agree with TRBD1. There are 15 residues in the CDR3. Per germline, CDR1 MNHEY and CDR2 SVGEGT. J was trimmed by 4 bases and V by 2 bases; bases with no gene match: 5. CDR3 sequence (DNA): TGTGCCAGCAGTTACCGGACAGGGGGTAGGTACGAGCAGTACTTC. Its protein product is CASSYRTGGRYEQYF.

This rearrangement joins TRBV29-1 to TRBJ2-3, with 9 bases that match TRBD1. CDR1 is SQVTM, CDR2 ANQGSEA, per germline. Unmatched junction bases numbered 17, after V lost 5 bases and J lost 2 bases. The CDR3 covers 18 residues. CDR3 amino acids: CSVPTPKDRGGDTDTQYF. CDR3 sequence (DNA): TGCAGCGTTCCGACGCCGAAGGACAGGGGAGGAGACACAGATACGCAGTATTTT.

CDR3 in DNA: TGTGCCAGCAGCTTATCTCCTAGCGGGAGAATCTACGAGCAGTACTTC. This translates into CASSLSPSGRIYEQYF. V gene TRBV7-2 combines with J gene TRBJ2-7, with TRBD2 identical over 10 bases. Germline assignment: CDR1 SGHTA and CDR2 FQGNSA. The length of the CDR3 is 16 residues. Trimming removed 2 bases from V and 3 bases from J; junction bases left unmatched: 7.

This CDR3 reads CASSTPQGKKLFF. The CDR3 DNA reads TGTGCCAGCAGTACCCCCCAGGGGAAAAAACTGTTTTTT. The V call is TRBV28, the J call TRBJ1-4, with D perhaps matching TRBD1 (6 bases). Trimming removed 5 bases at V and 9 bases at J, with 13 bases between. Germline CDR1 reads MDHEN; CDR2 reads SYDVKM. This CDR3 has 13 amino acids.

V and J are TRBV2 and TRBJ2-7, with TRBD1 matching 10 bases. Germline V gives CDR1 SNHLY, CDR2 FYNNEI. This CDR3 has 16 amino acids. The junction had 11 bases not matched to a gene; V was cut back by 6 bases and J by 3 bases. The CDR3: CASRTIDRGRFYEQYF. Written as DNA, the CDR3 is TGTGCCAGCAGAACCATCGACAGGGGGCGGTTCTACGAGCAGTACTTC.

CDR3 protein: CSAIGAGGGEQYF. CDR3 sequence (DNA): TGCAGTGCTATAGGGGCCGGCGGGGGTGAGCAGTACTTC. The chain combines TRBV20-1 with TRBJ2-7, with TRBD2 identical over 7 bases. With V trimmed by 4 bases and J by 7 bases, 10 bases remained unmatched. The germline V gene encodes CDR1 DFQATT and CDR2 SNEGSKA (reference sequence). The CDR3 consists of 13 residues.

The chain has TRBV12-3 or TRBV12-4 and TRBJ2-4; tentative D call: TRBD1 (5 bases). Judging by the DNA end, TRBJ2-7 fits better; the J call may be wrong. This CDR3 spans 14 amino acids. The CDR3 DNA reads TGTGCCAGCAGTTTCCTCACAGGAACCTACGAGCAGTACTTC. Its translation is CASSFLTGTYEQYF.

This clonotype was seen a handful of times. The V call is TRBV7-9, the J call TRBJ1-2; TRBD1 aligns across 9 bases. Germline V gene data show CDR1 as SEHNR and CDR2 as FQNEAQ (reference sequence). The CDR3 has 17 amino acids. The trim removed 1 base at V and 7 bases at J, leaving 13 bases unmatched. For the CDR3, the DNA is TGTGCCAGCAGCTTAGGTTTTGGACAGGGGATTTTTAGTGGCTACACCTTC. Translation: CASSLGFGQGIFSGYTF.